Sequencing of this TCR beta chain was carried out in a study of blood T cell repertoires in COVID-19. Data came from immunoSEQ multiplex PCR; TCRdb stores just in-frame clones and leaves some out. The sample shows 200,000 to 250,000 clones, around 80% of them seen only once. The CDR3 totals 15 residues. Germline trimming cut 0 bases from V and 7 bases from J; bases unmatched to any gene: 4. Germline-derived CDR1 and CDR2 are SGHVS and FQNEAQ. The TCR sequence derives from a man aged 60 to 69 who had recovered from COVID-19. Material for sequencing was PBMCs or T cells enriched from blood (not recorded which). The rearrangement uses TRBV7-8 and TRBJ2-5; the match to TRBD1 covers 11 bases. The CDR3 DNA is TGTGCCAGCAGCTTAGCTGGGACAGGGGGAGGGACCCAGTACTTC. Protein sequence: CASSLAGTGGGTQYF.